Listed below are T cell receptor beta chains from one sample, sequenced in a study of blood T cells in healthy people across ages. TCRdb passed the 5' RACE reads through MiXCR, listing each CDR3 protein once. Of about 650,000 distinct CDR3 sequences detected, more than 45% appear once; the ten largest clones hold around an eighth. The sequencing sample was made of blood. These receptors originate from a woman of 80 years or more in good health. CDR3s include the opening cysteine and the closing phenylalanine or tryptophan. D genes are given only for firm matches. Size tells how often a clone was seen (once, few, many) or the class of an expanded clone, and some rows leave it out.

>TRBV6-2/TRBV6-3|TRBJ2-3|NA|NA
CASSLVGVDTDTQYF
TGTGCCAGCAGCCTCGTGGGGGTTGACACAGATACGCAGTATTTT
>TRBV20-1|TRBJ2-3|TRBD2|once
CSAKKPGLASPDMQYF
TGTAGTGCTAAAAAACCGGGACTAGCTTCCCCAGATATGCAGTATTTT
>TRBV7-9|TRBJ2-3|NA|NA
CASMPHVTDTQYF
TGTGCCAGCATGCCCCATGTGACAGATACGCAGTATTTT
>TRBV7-9|TRBJ2-3|TRBD1|NA
CASRPPGQATDTQYF
TGTGCCAGCAGACCTCCGGGACAGGCGACAGATACGCAGTATTTT
>TRBV4-1|TRBJ1-3|TRBD1|NA
CASSLRTGEGNTIYF
TGCGCCAGCAGCCTCCGGACAGGGGAAGGAAACACCATATATTTT
>TRBV27|TRBJ2-1|TRBD2|many
CASKGRGGTSGKQFF
TGTGCCAGCAAGGGGAGGGGAGGTACTAGCGGGAAACAGTTCTTC
>TRBV5-1|TRBJ2-2|TRBD2|NA
CASSLLTSGRGNTGELFF
TGCGCCAGCAGCTTGTTGACTAGCGGGAGAGGAAACACCGGGGAGCTGTTTTTT
>TRBV2|TRBJ1-1|NA|NA
CASAILGLTEAFF
TGTGCCAGCGCCATCTTAGGACTCACTGAAGCTTTCTTT
>TRBV12-3/TRBV12-4|TRBJ1-5|NA|NA
CASSFGVVQSQHF
TGTGCCAGCAGTTTTGGTGTTGTCCAGTCCCAGCATTTT
>TRBV7-9|TRBJ1-3|NA|NA
CASSLSGSSGNTIYF
TGTGCCAGCAGCTTATCAGGGAGCTCTGGAAACACCATATATTTT
>TRBV7-8|TRBJ2-3|TRBD2|NA
CASSPQRGPSDTQYF
TGTGCCAGCAGCCCCCAGCGGGGGCCCTCAGATACGCAGTATTTT
>TRBV20-1|TRBJ1-2|NA|many
CSARVGVNYGYTF
TGCAGTGCTAGGGTGGGAGTTAACTATGGCTACACCTTC
>TRBV7-9|TRBJ2-2|TRBD1|NA
CASGLVQGVRTGELFF
TGTGCCAGCGGCTTAGTGCAGGGGGTACGCACCGGGGAGCTGTTTTTT
>TRBV29-1|TRBJ2-7|TRBD1|NA
CSVTGTGVVFEQYF
TGCAGCGTCACCGGGACAGGGGTTGTATTCGAGCAGTACTTC
>TRBV29-1|TRBJ2-1|TRBD2|NA
CSVVGTSGSSYNEQFF
TGCAGCGTTGTTGGGACTAGCGGTAGCTCCTACAATGAGCAGTTCTTC
>TRBV28|TRBJ2-5|TRBD1|many
CATTYGTGQETQYF
TGTGCCACCACATACGGGACAGGGCAAGAGACCCAGTACTTC
>TRBV6-5|TRBJ2-3|TRBD2|NA
CASSYSFNGGALGDTQYF
TGTGCCAGCAGTTACTCGTTTAACGGGGGGGCCCTAGGAGATACGCAGTATTTT
>TRBV10-3|TRBJ1-2|NA|once
CATQNARGRGGYGYTF
TGTGCCACCCAGAACGCAAGAGGTCGGGGGGGCTATGGCTACACCTTC
>TRBV7-3|TRBJ1-6|NA|few
CASLMDPPGDSPLHF
TGTGCCAGCTTAATGGACCCTCCCGGGGATTCACCCCTCCACTTT
>TRBV29-1|TRBJ2-7|NA|NA
CSAGRSELGQYF
TGCAGCGCTGGAAGGTCGGAGCTTGGGCAGTACTTC
>TRBV7-2|TRBJ1-1|NA|few
CASSNMGDTEAFF
TGTGCCAGCAGTAATATGGGGGACACTGAAGCTTTCTTT
>TRBV28|TRBJ2-7|NA|NA
CTSSRDYEQYF
TGTACCAGCAGTAGAGACTACGAGCAGTACTTC
>TRBV10-3|TRBJ2-7|TRBD2|NA
CAILAASSYEQYF
TGTGCCATCCTAGCGGCGAGCTCCTACGAGCAGTACTTC
>TRBV11-2|TRBJ2-3|TRBD2|many
CASELGLAATDTQYF
TGTGCCAGCGAATTAGGACTAGCGGCCACAGATACGCAGTATTTT
>TRBV3-1|TRBJ2-1|NA|NA
CASSRWGAKEQFF
TGTGCCAGCAGCCGATGGGGGGCCAAGGAGCAGTTCTTC
>TRBV5-1|TRBJ2-2|NA|NA
CASSLGGTPRSAGELFF
TGCGCCAGCAGCTTGGGTGGCACCCCCCGAAGCGCCGGGGAGCTGTTTTTT
>TRBV20-1|TRBJ1-2|NA|NA
CSATAGAGYGYTF
TGCAGTGCTACGGCCGGGGCGGGCTATGGCTACACCTTC
>TRBV20-1|TRBJ2-1|NA|NA
CSTGYNEQFF
TGCAGTACAGGGTACAATGAGCAGTTCTTC
>TRBV5-1|TRBJ2-7|TRBD1|NA
CASSFGGTGSSYEQYF
TGCGCCAGCAGCTTTGGGGGGACAGGGAGTTCCTACGAGCAGTACTTC
>TRBV18|TRBJ2-1|TRBD1|many
CASSQGTDNEQFF
TGTGCCAGCTCCCAGGGGACAGACAATGAGCAGTTCTTC
>TRBV7-9|TRBJ2-3|NA|NA
CASSPEDYSDTQYF
TGTGCCAGCAGCCCTGAGGACTATTCAGATACGCAGTATTTT
>TRBV20-1|TRBJ2-1|NA|NA
CSAIGADGVEQFF
TGCAGTGCTATAGGGGCCGACGGGGTTGAGCAGTTCTTC
>TRBV29-1|TRBJ2-1|TRBD2|few
CSAPRGSSGSAYNEQFF
TGCAGCGCCCCACGGGGGTCTAGCGGGAGTGCCTACAATGAGCAGTTCTTC
>TRBV29-1|TRBJ2-3|NA|NA
CSVVLAGITDTQYF
TGCAGCGTTGTTTTGGCAGGGATAACAGATACGCAGTATTTT
>TRBV6-5|TRBJ2-7|NA|few
CASSYSRTGDSYEQYF
TGTGCCAGCAGTTACTCCCGAACAGGAGACTCCTACGAGCAGTACTTC
>TRBV11-2|TRBJ2-1|NA|many
CASSHGPYLKGEQFF
TGTGCCAGCAGCCATGGACCCTACCTGAAGGGTGAGCAGTTCTTC
>TRBV3-1|TRBJ2-7|TRBD2|NA
CASSQSGVIYEQYF
TGTGCCAGCAGCCAGAGCGGGGTGATCTACGAGCAGTACTTC
>TRBV24-1|TRBJ2-1|TRBD2|NA
CATSDALAAGNEQFF
TGTGCCACCAGTGATGCACTAGCGGCAGGCAATGAGCAGTTCTTC
>TRBV12-3/TRBV12-4|TRBJ2-7|TRBD2|NA
CASSSSGLTYEQYF
TGTGCCAGCAGTTCTAGCGGGCTTACCTACGAGCAGTACTTC
>TRBV7-2|TRBJ2-2|TRBD1|NA
CASSQKDRDSGELFF
TGTGCCAGCAGCCAAAAGGACAGGGATAGCGGGGAGCTGTTTTTT
>TRBV20-1|TRBJ2-1|TRBD1|NA
CSAEGQVDNEQFF
TGCAGTGCCGAGGGACAGGTCGACAATGAGCAGTTCTTC
>TRBV3-1|TRBJ1-4|NA|NA
CASSPPEPDEKLFF
TGTGCCAGCAGCCCACCAGAGCCGGACGAAAAACTGTTTTTT
>TRBV20-1|TRBJ2-5|TRBD2|NA
CSALTSGRAYVQYF
TGCAGTGCTTTGACTAGCGGGAGAGCCTACGTGCAGTACTTC
>TRBV29-1|TRBJ2-2|NA|NA
CSVLIPGRAGAPIGLFF
TGCAGCGTTCTTATACCTGGTCGGGCAGGGGCCCCCATTGGGCTGTTTTTT